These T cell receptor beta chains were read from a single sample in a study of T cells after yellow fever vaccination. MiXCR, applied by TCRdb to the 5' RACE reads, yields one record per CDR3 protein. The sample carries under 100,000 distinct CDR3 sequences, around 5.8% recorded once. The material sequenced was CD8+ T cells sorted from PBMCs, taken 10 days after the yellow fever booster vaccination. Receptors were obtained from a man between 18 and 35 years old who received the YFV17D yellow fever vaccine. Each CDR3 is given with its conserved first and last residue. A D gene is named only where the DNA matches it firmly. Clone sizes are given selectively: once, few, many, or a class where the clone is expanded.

cdr3_aa: CASSATGATEAFF
cdr3_nt: TGTGCCAGCAGTGCTACAGGGGCAACGGAAGCTTTCTTT
clone_size: .
j_call: TRBJ1-1
v_call: TRBV25-1
d_call: TRBD1

cdr3_aa: CASSPLESSYEQYF
cdr3_nt: TGTGCCAGCTCACCCCTTGAGAGCTCCTACGAGCAGTACTTC
clone_size: .
j_call: TRBJ2-7
v_call: TRBV18
d_call: .

cdr3_aa: CATSDLQTGIDTQYF
cdr3_nt: TGTGCCACCAGTGATTTGCAGACAGGAATAGATACGCAGTATTTT
clone_size: few
j_call: TRBJ2-3
v_call: TRBV24-1
d_call: .

cdr3_aa: CASIQGATGELFF
cdr3_nt: TGTGCCAGCATACAGGGGGCGACCGGGGAGCTGTTTTTT
clone_size: few
j_call: TRBJ2-2
v_call: TRBV11-2
d_call: TRBD1

cdr3_aa: CSVIPGQAYNEQFF
cdr3_nt: TGCAGCGTTATACCGGGACAGGCCTACAATGAGCAGTTCTTC
clone_size: many
j_call: TRBJ2-1
v_call: TRBV29-1
d_call: TRBD1

cdr3_aa: CASRGRASGNTIYF
cdr3_nt: TGTGCCAGCAGGGGCAGGGCCTCTGGAAACACCATATATTTT
clone_size: .
j_call: TRBJ1-3
v_call: TRBV2
d_call: .

cdr3_aa: CASSLDRGPEAFF
cdr3_nt: TGTGCCAGCAGCTTGGACAGGGGCCCTGAAGCTTTCTTT
clone_size: .
j_call: TRBJ1-1
v_call: TRBV5-4
d_call: TRBD1

cdr3_aa: CASGPDRGSQETQYF
cdr3_nt: TGTGCTAGTGGCCCTGACAGGGGAAGCCAAGAGACCCAGTACTTC
clone_size: few
j_call: TRBJ2-5
v_call: TRBV12-5
d_call: TRBD1

cdr3_aa: CASSFLGGQETQYF
cdr3_nt: TGTGCCAGCAGCTTCCTCGGGGGGCAAGAGACCCAGTACTTC
clone_size: many
j_call: TRBJ2-5
v_call: TRBV7-9
d_call: TRBD2

cdr3_aa: CASSLGTGAAWGQETQYF
cdr3_nt: TGCGCCAGCAGCCTTGGGACAGGGGCAGCCTGGGGTCAAGAGACCCAGTACTTC
clone_size: .
j_call: TRBJ2-5
v_call: TRBV4-1
d_call: TRBD1

cdr3_aa: CASSFTSGGSADTQYF
cdr3_nt: TGTGCCAGCAGCTTTACTAGCGGGGGATCAGCAGATACGCAGTATTTT
clone_size: many
j_call: TRBJ2-3
v_call: TRBV7-2
d_call: TRBD2

cdr3_aa: CASSQADGGTYEQYF
cdr3_nt: TGCGCCAGCAGCCAAGCAGACGGAGGGACCTACGAGCAGTACTTC
clone_size: .
j_call: TRBJ2-7
v_call: TRBV4-1
d_call: .

cdr3_aa: CASSALAGDTGELFF
cdr3_nt: TGTGCCAGCAGCGCACTAGCGGGGGATACCGGGGAGCTGTTTTTT
clone_size: few
j_call: TRBJ2-2
v_call: TRBV12-3/TRBV12-4
d_call: TRBD2

cdr3_aa: CASSFTSNYGYTF
cdr3_nt: TGTGCCAGCAGTTTTACCTCTAACTATGGCTACACCTTC
clone_size: few
j_call: TRBJ1-2
v_call: TRBV12-3/TRBV12-4
d_call: .

cdr3_aa: CASRVTESSYEQYF
cdr3_nt: TGTGCCAGTAGAGTCACAGAGAGCTCCTACGAGCAGTACTTC
clone_size: .
j_call: TRBJ2-7
v_call: TRBV19
d_call: .

cdr3_aa: CASSLVGSGNGYTF
cdr3_nt: TGTGCCAGCAGCTTAGTTGGGAGTGGAAATGGCTACACCTTC
clone_size: .
j_call: TRBJ1-2
v_call: TRBV7-9
d_call: .

cdr3_aa: CATSAGRAPYNEQFF
cdr3_nt: TGTGCCACCAGTGCGGGCCGGGCGCCCTACAATGAGCAGTTCTTC
clone_size: few
j_call: TRBJ2-1
v_call: TRBV24-1
d_call: .

cdr3_aa: CASSLRALYEQYF
cdr3_nt: TGTGCCAGCAGCTTACGGGCCCTCTACGAGCAGTACTTC
clone_size: few
j_call: TRBJ2-7
v_call: TRBV7-8
d_call: .

cdr3_aa: CASSQDISGRNTDTQYF
cdr3_nt: TGCGCCAGCAGCCAAGATATCAGCGGGCGGAACACAGATACGCAGTATTTT
clone_size: few
j_call: TRBJ2-3
v_call: TRBV4-3
d_call: .

cdr3_aa: CASSALGGAGELFF
cdr3_nt: TGCGCCAGCAGCGCCCTTGGGGGGGCCGGGGAGCTGTTTTTT
clone_size: few
j_call: TRBJ2-2
v_call: TRBV5-1
d_call: TRBD2

cdr3_aa: CASSLEASGGRSYNEQFF
cdr3_nt: TGTGCCAGCAGCTTAGAGGCTAGCGGGGGCCGCTCCTACAATGAGCAGTTCTTC
clone_size: few
j_call: TRBJ2-1
v_call: TRBV13
d_call: TRBD2

cdr3_aa: CASSLNSIIYGYTF
cdr3_nt: TGTGCCAGCAGCTTGAACAGTATAATTTATGGCTACACCTTC
clone_size: .
j_call: TRBJ1-2
v_call: TRBV5-6
d_call: .